The clone carrying this T cell receptor (beta chain) was seen a handful of times. The data stem from a study of blood T cells in healthy people across ages. The CDR3 runs 16 residues. Trimming took off 5 bases at V and 3 bases at J, with 16 bases between the two ends. CDR1 is SGHTA, CDR2 FQGTGA, per germline. For the second PCR, which ran for 7 to 11 cycles, a sample-barcoded 5' primer and a J-beta primer mix were used. TCRdb processed the 5' RACE reads anew with MiXCR; each CDR3 protein has one entry. Here the sample spans 850,000 to 1,000,000 distinct CDR3 sequences, about 48% being singletons. This clonotype was sampled from a man aged 25-45 years in good health. V gene TRBV7-3 combines with J gene TRBJ2-2; no reliable D call. Sequencing used blood. The CDR3 region has the DNA TGTGCCAGCAGCCCGGGTGGCCTTCTTCACACCGGGGAGCTGTTTTTT. This encodes CASSPGGLLHTGELFF. Together with reference TRBV7-3 and TRBJ2-2, the CDR3 gives the full variable domain: GAGVSQTPSNKVTEKGKYVELRCDPISGHTALYWYRQSLGQGPEFLIYFQGTGAADDSGLPNDRFFAVRPEGSVSTLKIQRTERGDSAVYLCASSPGGLLHTGELFFGEGSRLTVL.